The clone carrying this TCR beta chain was counted many times. Its specificity is not known. This sample stems from a study of T cells after posttransplantation cyclophosphamide. Whole-study findings and limits: Tissue-infiltrating T cells from skin or gut overlapped little with blood T cells. TRB clonality was highly associated with recipient CMV seropositivity and reactivation. Donor CD8+ memory clones often dominated recipient blood repertoires at later times.

Using immunoSEQ multiplex PCR, the repertoire was profiled, and TCRdb retains in-frame clones only, with some absent. The sample shows around 34,000 clones, none of them appearing just once. This CDR3 has 13 amino acids. Germline V lookup: CDR1 SGHNT, CDR2 YYREEE (reference sequence). Trimming took 2 bases from V and 8 from J, leaving 13 bases between them. Material for sequencing was PBMCs. The sequence came from a man aged 45-65 years in good health, CMV-negative, and a related stem cell transplant donor. V and J are TRBV5-4 and TRBJ1-1; a weak D match, TRBD1 (5 bases). The CDR3 reads CASSLRQTQEAFF. In nucleotides, the CDR3 is TGTGCCAGCAGCTTACGACAGACCCAAGAAGCTTTCTTT.